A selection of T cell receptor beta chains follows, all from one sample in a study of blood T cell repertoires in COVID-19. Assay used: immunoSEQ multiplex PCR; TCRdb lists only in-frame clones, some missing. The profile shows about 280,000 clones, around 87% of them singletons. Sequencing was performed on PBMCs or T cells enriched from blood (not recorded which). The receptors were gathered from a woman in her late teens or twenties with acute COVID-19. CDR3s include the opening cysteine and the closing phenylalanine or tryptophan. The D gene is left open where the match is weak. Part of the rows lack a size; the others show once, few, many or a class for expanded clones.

TGTGCCAGCATTACCGGGACAGGGGGTGAGACCCAGTACTTC | CASITGTGGETQYF | TRBV6-5 | NA | TRBJ2-5 | TRBD1
TGTGCCAGCAGCCAAGGTTATGAGATGGCCCAGCATTTT | CASSQGYEMAQHF | TRBV3-1/TRBV3-2 | NA | TRBJ1-5 | NA
TGTGCCAGCAGCAAAGCGCGGAACTTCTTTCCCCGTGCAACTAATGAAAAACTGTTTTTT | CASSKARNFFPRATNEKLFF | TRBV21-1 | NA | TRBJ1-4 | NA
TGTGCCAGCTCACCACACCCCCAGGGGCGGAAGCCCCAGCATTTT | CASSPHPQGRKPQHF | TRBV18 | once | TRBJ1-5 | NA
TGTGCCAGCAGCTTGAAGTTAGGTCTGGGACTTGACAGCAATCAGCCCCAGCATTTT | CASSLKLGLGLDSNQPQHF | TRBV5-5 | once | TRBJ1-5 | NA
TGCGCCAGCAGCTTAAACGGGAACTCTGGAAACACCATATATTTT | CASSLNGNSGNTIYF | TRBV5-1 | NA | TRBJ1-3 | NA
TGTGCCAGCTCACCCGCAGGACAGGGTTTCGAAGAGCAGTACTTC | CASSPAGQGFEEQYF | TRBV18 | NA | TRBJ2-7 | TRBD1
TGTGCCAGTAGCGAGGGGGGGAGCGGAACGCAGTATTTT | CASSEGGSGTQYF | TRBV19 | NA | TRBJ2-3 | NA
TGTGCCAGCAGCCAAGACCCCCAACCCCGAGGGCCAAGCATTCAGTACTTC | CASSQDPQPRGPSIQYF | TRBV4-2 | NA | TRBJ2-4 | NA
TGTGCCAGCAGTTGGGCAGGGGGTTACTATGGCTACACCTTC | CASSWAGGYYGYTF | TRBV27 | NA | TRBJ1-2 | TRBD1
TGTGCCAGCAGCGGGCGATTGAGCGGGGCCCACGAGCAGTACTTC | CASSGRLSGAHEQYF | TRBV7-9 | once | TRBJ2-7 | TRBD2
TGTGCCACCAAAAACTCCATGCCACCAGGGGATCAGCCCCAGCATTTT | CATKNSMPPGDQPQHF | TRBV19 | NA | TRBJ1-5 | NA
TGCGCCAGCAGCTTGCGAGCGGGAGACGGCGAGACCCAGTACTTC | CASSLRAGDGETQYF | TRBV5-1 | NA | TRBJ2-5 | TRBD2
TGCGCCAGCAGCTTTAGCGGGGCCAGCTCCTACAATGAGCAGTTCTTC | CASSFSGASSYNEQFF | TRBV5-1 | once | TRBJ2-1 | TRBD2
TGTGCCAGCAGCCAAGGACTAGCGGGCACAGATACGCAGTATTTT | CASSQGLAGTDTQYF | TRBV13 | NA | TRBJ2-3 | TRBD2
TGTGCCAGCAGTTGGACTAGCGGGAGCGGCACAGATACGCAGTATTTT | CASSWTSGSGTDTQYF | TRBV6-4 | NA | TRBJ2-3 | TRBD2
TGTGCCAGCAGCCCCACTAGCGGTTTTACCTACGAGCAGTACTTC | CASSPTSGFTYEQYF | TRBV2 | NA | TRBJ2-7 | TRBD2
TGTGCCAGCAGGAAACATGCCGGGGTAGAGTCACCCCTCCACTTT | CASRKHAGVESPLHF | TRBV14 | NA | TRBJ1-6 | NA
TGTGCCAGCAGCCCAACACCGGGACAGGGAAAACGGGAGCAGTTCTTC | CASSPTPGQGKREQFF | TRBV4-2 | NA | TRBJ2-1 | TRBD1
TGCGCCAGCAGTGTCAGGGAGGGAGATACGCAGTATTTT | CASSVREGDTQYF | TRBV10-2 | NA | TRBJ2-3 | TRBD2
TGTGCCAGCAGCCCCCGGGGGGGAAGCTCTGGGGCCAACGTCCTGACTTTC | CASSPRGGSSGANVLTF | TRBV9 | NA | TRBJ2-6 | TRBD2
TGTGCCAGCAGCGAGAGACTAGCGGCAAGCTCCTACGAGCAGTACTTC | CASSERLAASSYEQYF | TRBV5-4 | NA | TRBJ2-7 | TRBD2
TGTGCCAGCTCATCGGAGACAGGGGAAGCCAAAAACATTCAGTACTTC | CASSSETGEAKNIQYF | TRBV6-6 | NA | TRBJ2-4 | TRBD1
TGTGCCAGCTCACCACCGACTAGCCCTGGCACAGATACGCAGTATTTT | CASSPPTSPGTDTQYF | TRBV18 | NA | TRBJ2-3 | TRBD2
TGCGCCAGCAGCCTTATCGCCGGCGGGACCCTTCAATATGAGCAGTTCTTC | CASSLIAGGTLQYEQFF | TRBV4-3 | NA | TRBJ2-1 | NA
TGTGCCAGCAGTGAACTAGCGGGAGGAATCGGTGAGCAGTTCTTC | CASSELAGGIGEQFF | TRBV6-1 | NA | TRBJ2-1 | TRBD2
TGTGCCAGCAGTTTTGGAGGCAGACATAATGAAAAACTGTTTTTT | CASSFGGRHNEKLFF | TRBV27 | NA | TRBJ1-4 | NA
TGTGCCTGGAGAGAAGGGACACAGTATCCGCAGTATTTT | CAWREGTQYPQYF | TRBV30 | NA | TRBJ2-3 | NA
TGTGCCAGCTCACCACCGTACTACGCGTATACGCAGTATTTT | CASSPPYYAYTQYF | TRBV18 | NA | TRBJ2-3 | NA
TGCGCCAGCAGCCAAGGTCGGGGGGGCCTCTCCTACGAGCAGTACTTC | CASSQGRGGLSYEQYF | TRBV4-3 | NA | TRBJ2-7 | TRBD2
TGTGCCAGCAGCTTAGTTACCCAGATGGGACTCGAGCAGTACTTC | CASSLVTQMGLEQYF | TRBV11-2 | NA | TRBJ2-7 | NA
TGTGCCAGCAGTCTAACTAGTTTGGACAATGAGCAGTTCTTC | CASSLTSLDNEQFF | TRBV6-2/TRBV6-3 | NA | TRBJ2-1 | NA
TGCAGTGCTAGTCCCACGAGCTCCTACAATGAGCAGTTCTTC | CSASPTSSYNEQFF | TRBV20-1 | NA | TRBJ2-1 | NA
TGTGCCAGCAGCTTACAGGGAGGAACCGGAGCCAAAAACATTCAGTACTTC | CASSLQGGTGAKNIQYF | TRBV11-2 | NA | TRBJ2-4 | NA
TGTGCCAGCAGCTTAGCCCGTTGGACTAGCGGGAGGACTAACACCGGGGAGCTGTTTTTT | CASSLARWTSGRTNTGELFF | TRBV7-6 | NA | TRBJ2-2 | TRBD2
TGTGCCTGGACGGGAGGACCGAACACCGGGGAGCTGTTTTTT | CAWTGGPNTGELFF | TRBV30 | NA | TRBJ2-2 | TRBD2
TGTGCCAGCAGCCGGAGGACTAGCGAGAGGGATGAGCAGTTCTTC | CASSRRTSERDEQFF | TRBV3-1/TRBV3-2 | NA | TRBJ2-1 | TRBD2
TGTGCCAGTAGGACGGTGGGCTACAATCAGCCCCAGCATTTT | CASRTVGYNQPQHF | TRBV19 | NA | TRBJ1-5 | NA
TGTGCCAGCAGTTTAAGGGGGGGAAATCAGCCCCAGCATTTT | CASSLRGGNQPQHF | TRBV27 | NA | TRBJ1-5 | NA
TGTGCCAGCAGCCCGCAAGGGGTTAGCACAGATACGCAGTATTTT | CASSPQGVSTDTQYF | TRBV7-3 | NA | TRBJ2-3 | NA
TGTGCCAGCACGCGGCCAAGCTACGCGGGGTGGGAGCGAGAAAAACTGTTTTTT | CASTRPSYAGWEREKLFF | TRBV28 | NA | TRBJ1-4 | NA
TGTGCCAGCAGTCTGGACAGCCTTAATCAGCCCCAGCATTTT | CASSLDSLNQPQHF | TRBV11-2 | NA | TRBJ1-5 | NA
TGTGCCAGTGGTGAGCGGGAGGGCAATCAGCCCCAGCATTTT | CASGEREGNQPQHF | TRBV19 | NA | TRBJ1-5 | NA
TGTGCCAGCAGCTTAGGGGGAGCGGGAGAGCCCCTCAATGAGCAGTTCTTC | CASSLGGAGEPLNEQFF | TRBV13 | once | TRBJ2-1 | TRBD2